Below are 27 T cell receptor beta chains sequenced from a single sample in a study of OX40 agonist ivuxolimab in advanced cancers. This table comes from immunoSEQ multiplex PCR, and its TCRdb copy is limited to in-frame clones, with some not included. This sample has almost 45,000 clones, with around 90% found just once. The sequencing here drew on CD4+ or CD8+ T cells sorted from blood, taken in a trial of the OX40 agonist ivuxolimab. These receptors came from an adult with an advanced solid tumor such as melanoma, head and neck, liver or kidney cancer.

J is TRBJ2-5 and V is TRBV4-3; 9 positions agree with TRBD1. Germline CDR1 is LGHNA and CDR2 is YSLEER. Trimming at V came to 3 bases and at J to 5 bases, leaving 4 bases not matched to a gene. The CDR3 is 14 amino acids. The CDR3 here is CASSQGGQGETQYF. In DNA form, the CDR3 reads TGCGCCAGCAGCCAGGGAGGACAGGGGGAGACCCAGTACTTC.

About this clone: The same CDR3 is also encoded by other DNA sequences in this sample. CDR3 residues: CASSGDMTGNTIYF. The CDR3 DNA sequence: TGCGCCAGTTCGGGGGACATGACTGGAAACACCATATATTTT. The chain links TRBV10-2 to TRBJ1-3, with a tentative D call TRBD1 (6 bases). The CDR3 loop spans 14 amino acids. Germline V gene sequence: CDR1 WSHSY, CDR2 SAAADI. The V end lost 9 bases, the J end lost 2 bases, and 14 bases lay between the germline ends.

This chain connects TRBV19 to TRBJ2-6; D possibly corresponds to TRBD2 (5 bases). Germline V CDR1 and CDR2: LNHDA, SQIVND (reference sequence). The CDR3 length is 21 residues. Trimming removed 0 bases at V and 2 bases at J, with 23 bases between. The DNA of the CDR3 is TGTGCCAGTAGTATAGATCTAAGTGGAGGAACTGAACTTACTGGGGCCAACGTCCTGACTTTC. It codes for CASSIDLSGGTELTGANVLTF.

The chain employs TRBV19 and TRBJ1-2; D is unresolved. CDR3 size: 10 residues. Trimming stripped 4 bases from V and 3 bases from J, with 0 bases between. Germline assignment: CDR1 LNHDA and CDR2 SQIVND (reference sequence). CDR3 DNA sequence: TGTGCCAGTAGTAACTATGGCTACACCTTC. Protein product: CASSNYGYTF. Using reference TRBV19 and TRBJ1-2 for the parts outside the CDR3, the full variable domain is DGGITQSPKYLFRKEGQNVTLSCEQNLNHDAMYWYRQDPGQGLRLIYYSQIVNDFQKGDIAEGYSVSREKKESFPLTVTSAQKNPTAFYLCASSNYGYTFGSGTRLTVV.

The chain couples TRBV7-6 to TRBJ1-1; no firm D call. There are 15 residues in the CDR3. Germline-derived CDR1 and CDR2 are SGHVS and FNYEAQ. V lost 5 bases to trimming and J lost 4 bases, with 17 bases between them. The CDR3 sequence: CASSLTRERFTEAFF. In nucleotides, the CDR3 is TGTGCCAGCAGCCTTACCCGGGAACGGTTCACTGAAGCTTTCTTT.

V is TRBV29-1 and J is TRBJ2-3, with D hard to call. V lost 4 bases, J lost 5 bases, and 4 bases lay in between. Germline assignment: CDR1 SQVTM and CDR2 ANQGSEA. The CDR3 consists of 10 residues. This chain's CDR3 is CSVGGDTQYF. In DNA, the CDR3 is TGCAGCGTTGGGGGAGATACGCAGTATTTT.

This clone was counted only a few times. CDR3 sequence (DNA): TGTGCCAGCAGCTTGCCCGGGACACCAAATGAGCAGTTCTTC. Protein product: CASSLPGTPNEQFF. The genes are TRBV5-6 and TRBJ2-1, with TRBD1 as a possible D gene (6 bases). Deletions cut 1 base from V and 7 bases from J, with 12 bases between. Germline CDR1 is SGHDT and CDR2 is YYEEEE. The CDR3 runs to 14 residues. The whole variable domain, filled in from reference TRBV5-6 and TRBJ2-1, reads DAGVTQSPTHLIKTRGQQVTLRCSPKSGHDTVSWYQQALGQGPQFIFQYYEEEERQRGNFPDRFSGHQFPNYSSELNVNALLLGDSALYLCASSLPGTPNEQFFGPGTRLTVL.

V is TRBV27 and J is TRBJ1-2; the D is unclear. With 0 bases removed from V and 4 bases from J, the gap between germline ends came to 6 bases. The CDR3 length is 13 residues. The germline CDR1 and CDR2 sequences are MNHEY and SMNVEV (reference sequence). The CDR3 reads CASSLSGIYGYTF. Written as DNA, the CDR3 is TGTGCCAGCAGTTTATCGGGAATCTATGGCTACACCTTC.

The CDR3 is CASSQGGLDEQFF. The CDR3 region has the DNA TGCGCCAGCAGCCAGGGAGGGCTGGATGAGCAGTTCTTC. This chain uses TRBV4-3 with TRBJ2-1; the match to TRBD2 covers 7 bases. Germline V gene lookup returns CDR1 LGHNA and CDR2 YSLEER. Germline trimming cut 3 bases from V and 8 bases from J; bases unmatched to any gene: 4. The CDR3 is 13 amino acids.

This chain links TRBV29-1 with TRBJ2-2, with a tentative D call TRBD1 (6 bases). The germline CDR1 and CDR2 sequences are SQVTM and ANQGSEA. With 3 bases removed from V and 4 bases from J, the gap between germline ends came to 15 bases. The CDR3 runs to 15 residues. The CDR3 region has the DNA TGCAGCGTTGACCCAGGGTTCAGGGGCACCGGGGAGCTGTTTTTT. The encoded protein is CSVDPGFRGTGELFF.

The chain couples TRBV6-5 to TRBJ1-5; 8 nucleotides agree with TRBD1. Germline V gene data show CDR1 as MNHEY and CDR2 as SVGAGI. The junction had 7 bases not matched to a gene; V was cut back by 8 bases and J by 7 bases. The CDR3 has 13 amino acids. CDR3 residues: CASVGQGGQPQHF. The CDR3 nucleotides are TGTGCCAGCGTTGGACAGGGCGGCCAGCCCCAGCATTTT.

The chain is built from TRBV15 and TRBJ2-5; D gene ambiguous. The CDR3 runs to 16 residues. Trimming pared 5 bases from V and 5 bases from J, leaving 21 bases between. Looked up from germline, CDR1 is LNHNV and CDR2 is YYDKDF (reference sequence). In nucleotides, the CDR3 is TGTGCCACCAGCGAGTCACATCTTGGTCCCCGGGAGACCCAGTACTTC. This codes for CATSESHLGPRETQYF.

J is TRBJ1-2 and V is TRBV7-2; TRBD1 aligns across 8 bases. Germline trimming cut 1 base from V and 4 bases from J; bases unmatched to any gene: 11. Germline V lookup: CDR1 SGHTA, CDR2 FQGNSA. The CDR3 runs 17 residues. The CDR3 nucleotides read TGTGCCAGCAGCTTAGAAGGGTTCAGGGGGCCGGTCTATGGCTACACCTTC. Its protein product is CASSLEGFRGPVYGYTF.

This chain connects TRBV2 to TRBJ2-7; D gene unclear. The CDR3 has 13 amino acids. Germline assignment: CDR1 SNHLY and CDR2 FYNNEI. Trimming removed 4 bases from V and 0 bases from J, with 7 bases in between. CDR3 coding DNA: TGTGCCAGCAGTGGGACGCCCTCCTACGAGCAGTACGTC. It encodes CASSGTPSYEQYV.

The chain recombines TRBV19 with TRBJ2-2, with no clear D. The CDR3 runs to 14 residues. Trimming cost V 7 bases and J 2 bases, with 11 bases left between them. The germline CDR1 and CDR2 sequences are LNHDA and SQIVND (reference sequence). The CDR3 sequence is CASMARANTGELFF. CDR3 DNA sequence: TGTGCCAGTATGGCTAGGGCCAACACCGGGGAGCTGTTTTTT.

The V call is TRBV9, the J call TRBJ2-2; TRBD1 matches at 10 bases. V trimming: 3 bases; J trimming: 7 bases; junction bases outside the gene matches: 15. Germline assignment: CDR1 SGDLS and CDR2 YYNGEE. The CDR3 is 18 residues long. CDR3 loop: CASSGAGTGELWDGELFF. As DNA, the CDR3 is TGTGCCAGCAGCGGGGCCGGGACAGGGGAACTCTGGGACGGGGAGCTGTTTTTT. The full variable domain, in which reference TRBV9 and TRBJ2-2 provide the parts outside the CDR3, is DSGVTQTPKHLITATGQRVTLRCSPRSGDLSVYWYQQSLDQGLQFLIQYYNGEERAKGNILERFSAQQFPDLHSELNLSSLELGDSALYFCASSGAGTGELWDGELFFGEGSRLTVL.

The chain uses TRBV6-5 and TRBJ1-1; D gene unclear. The CDR3 is made up of 13 amino acids. V was pared by 0 bases and J by 7 bases, with 9 bases between. Germline CDR1 and CDR2: MNHEY and SVGAGI. The CDR3 bases are TGTGCCAGCAGTTACTCGAACAGCCTTGAAGCTTTCTTT. As protein: CASSYSNSLEAFF.

The V gene is TRBV29-1, the J gene TRBJ1-1; D gene ambiguous. V was clipped by 3 bases and J by 0 bases, with 2 bases between them. Germline loops: CDR1 SQVTM, CDR2 ANQGSEA. This CDR3 region has 11 residues. The DNA for the CDR3 is TGCAGCGTTGACGTGAACACTGAAGCTTTCTTT. Translation: CSVDVNTEAFF. Based on the CDR3 plus reference TRBV29-1 and TRBJ1-1, the full variable domain is SAVISQKPSRDICQRGTSLTIQCQVDSQVTMMFWYRQQPGQSLTLIATANQGSEATYESGFVIDKFPISRPNLTFSTLTVSNMSPEDSSIYLCSVDVNTEAFFGQGTRLTVV.

V and J are TRBV9 and TRBJ2-3, with D perhaps matching TRBD2 (6 bases). CDR1 is SGDLS, CDR2 YYNGEE, per germline. This CDR3 is 15 amino acids long. V gave up 0 bases and J gave up 1 base, with 9 bases separating them. In nucleotides, the CDR3 is TGTGCCAGCAGCGTAGATGGCGGGGGCACAGATACGCAGTATTTT. This codes for CASSVDGGGTDTQYF.

Worth noting for this clone: Because the CDR3's place on the DNA is in doubt, the DNA is left out and the CDR3 is given as listed by TCRdb. This chain joins TRBV12-5 and TRBJ2-3; TRBD1, the table's D call, lacks a check against the DNA. The germline V gene encodes CDR1 LGHNT and CDR2 FRNRAP. The CDR3 contains 15 residues when both ends are counted. This CDR3 reads CASGLVGQGADTRYF.

The chain has TRBV9 and TRBJ1-2; D is uncertain. CDR1 and CDR2 from the germline V gene are SGDLS and YYNGEE. The V gene lost 0 bases and the J gene lost 2 bases, with 8 bases spanning the gap. The CDR3 is 14 residues long. The CDR3 is CASSVGSENYGYTF. CDR3 in DNA: TGTGCCAGCAGCGTAGGCTCAGAAAACTATGGCTACACCTTC.

The J gene is TRBJ1-2, the V gene TRBV6-5; no definite D call. The V gene's germline CDR1 is MNHEY and CDR2 SVGAGI. Trimming pared 3 bases from V and 10 bases from J, leaving 9 bases between. The CDR3 has 11 amino acids. CDR3 bases: TGTGCCAGCAGTTATTGGCGTGACTACACCTTC. Translating gives CASSYWRDYTF.

This clone was recorded a few times. The chain recombines TRBV7-2 with TRBJ2-7, with 11 bases lining up with TRBD2. Germline assignment: CDR1 SGHTA and CDR2 FQGNSA. Losses at the gene ends were 5 bases for V and 4 bases for J; bases not matched to a gene: 4. The CDR3 runs 14 residues. The chain's CDR3 is CASSPGTSGYEQYF. CDR3 nucleotides: TGTGCCAGCAGCCCAGGGACTAGCGGATACGAGCAGTACTTC.

The chain links TRBV11-3 to TRBJ2-6; D remains unclear. Deletions cut 5 bases from V and 4 bases from J, with 3 bases between. Germline V gives CDR1 SGHNT, CDR2 YENEEA. The CDR3 covers 12 residues. This chain's CDR3 is CASSPGANVLTF. The DNA for the CDR3 is TGTGCCAGCAGCCCCGGGGCCAACGTCCTGACTTTC.

The V and J genes are TRBV4-3 and TRBJ2-5, with TRBD2 identical over 7 bases. The CDR3 loop spans 16 amino acids. With 0 bases clipped from V and 4 bases from J, the junction kept 8 bases outside the gene matches. CDR1 is LGHNA, CDR2 YSLEER, per germline. This CDR3 is CASSQDHPGGGETQYF. The CDR3 DNA follows: TGCGCCAGCAGCCAAGACCACCCTGGGGGGGGAGAGACCCAGTACTTC.

This sequence joins TRBV6-1 and TRBJ1-3; D is unclear. The length of the CDR3 is 14 residues. The germline gives CDR1 MNHNS, CDR2 SASEGT. The V end lost 4 bases, the J end lost 0 bases, and 7 bases lay between the germline ends. For the CDR3, the DNA is TGTGCCAGCAGTGGCAGCAGCTCTGGAAACACCATATATTTT. Protein: CASSGSSSGNTIYF.

The chain couples TRBV27 to TRBJ2-5; D might be TRBD1 (6 bases). From germline, CDR1 is MNHEY and CDR2 SMNVEV (reference sequence). Trimming shortened V by 3 bases and J by 4 bases, and 12 bases separated the two germline ends. This CDR3 has 14 residues. The CDR3 loop is CASSFLGAGETQYF. CDR3 nucleotide sequence: TGTGCCAGCAGTTTCTTGGGGGCGGGAGAGACCCAGTACTTC.